The present T cell receptor beta chain was sequenced within a study of shared clonotypes between healthy human individuals. In the study overall: Researchers assigned three CD4 naive, three CD4 memory, two CD8 naive and one CD8 memory plate to each donor.

V dropped 4 bases and J dropped 6; count of bases not matched to a gene: 7. Per germline, CDR1 SEHNR and CDR2 FQNEAQ (reference sequence). The CDR3 extends over 14 amino acids. TCRdb's copy holds only in-frame clones and misses some; the assay was immunoSEQ multiplex PCR. The sample shows 950,000 to 1,300,000 clones, about 75% of them seen only once. Material for sequencing was memory CD4+ T cells sorted from blood. Specified subset: CD45RA-negative fraction. The receptor comes from a man between 18 and 29 years old in good health. The V call is TRBV7-9, the J call TRBJ1-2; 8 nucleotides line up with TRBD1. The CDR3 is CASSSYQGADGYTF. The CDR3 bases are TGTGCCAGCAGCTCGTACCAGGGGGCGGATGGCTACACCTTC. Combining the CDR3 with reference TRBV7-9 and TRBJ1-2 gives the whole variable domain DTGVSQNPRHKITKRGQNVTFRCDPISEHNRLYWYRQTLGQGPEFLTYFQNEAQLEKSRLLSDRFSAERPKGSFSTLEIQRTEQGDSAMYLCASSSYQGADGYTFGSGTRLTVV.